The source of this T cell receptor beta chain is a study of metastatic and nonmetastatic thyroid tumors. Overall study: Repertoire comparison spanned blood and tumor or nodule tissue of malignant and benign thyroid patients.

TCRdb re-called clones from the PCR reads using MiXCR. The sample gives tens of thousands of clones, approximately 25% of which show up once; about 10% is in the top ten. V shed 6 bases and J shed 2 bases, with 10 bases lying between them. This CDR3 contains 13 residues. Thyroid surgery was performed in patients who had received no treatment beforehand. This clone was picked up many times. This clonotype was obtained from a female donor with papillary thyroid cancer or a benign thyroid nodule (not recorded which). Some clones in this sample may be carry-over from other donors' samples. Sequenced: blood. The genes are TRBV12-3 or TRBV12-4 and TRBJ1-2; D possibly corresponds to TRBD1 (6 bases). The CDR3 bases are TGTGCCAGCAGGGGGGGCTCAAACTATGGCTACACCTTC. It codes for CASRGGSNYGYTF.